The text below deals with one T cell receptor beta chain. TCRdb's copy holds only in-frame clones and misses some; the assay was immunoSEQ multiplex PCR. The table shows more than 150,000 clones, with roughly 80% occurring only once. This specimen belongs to a study of blood T cell repertoires in COVID-19. About the study: The samples span acute and convalescent COVID-19 from the United States, Italy and Spain.

CDR3 size: 13 residues. CDR1 is SEHNR and CDR2 is FQNEAQ in the germline V gene (reference sequence). V lost 5 bases to trimming and J lost 8 bases, with 15 bases between them. The TCR originated in a man aged 60 to 75 with acute or convalescent COVID-19. The chain carries TRBV7-9 and TRBJ1-2; D gene uncertain. The source material was peripheral blood. CDR3 sequence (DNA): TGTGCCAGCAGCACCACACAGAACGCGGGCTACACCTTC. Encoded protein: CASSTTQNAGYTF.